This paragraph covers one T cell receptor beta chain sequence. Its cognate antigen is unknown. Possible read error: a much larger clone is one base away. Graves' hyperthyroidism was deemed stable given no ophthalmopathy progression within 18 months. Clinicians diagnosed patients from clinical symptoms, serum thyroxine and TRAb, thyroid ultrasound and orbital computed tomography. The data belong to a study of T cells in Graves' hyperthyroidism and ophthalmopathy. Study results and limitations: Within blood appeared most thyroid clonotypes that had expanded above 0.001.

Amplification of TCR beta CDR3 regions used RNA as the template. A first-round RT-PCR of the TCR CDR3 used the HTBI primer set. TCRdb used MiXCR to reprocess the multiplex PCR reads, holding one entry per CDR3 protein. Among under 350,000 distinct CDR3 sequences listed, about 18% were seen once. Material for sequencing was blood. The receptor comes from a woman between 45 and 60 years old with Graves' hyperthyroidism.

In DNA, the CDR3 is TGTGCCAGCAATTCCGGGACAGAAGGCGCAGATACGCAGTATTTT. Translated: CASNSGTEGADTQYF. The V and J genes are TRBV28 and TRBJ2-3, with TRBD1 identical over 7 bases. Germline CDR1 reads MDHEN; CDR2 reads SYDVKM. The V segment lost 7 bases and the J segment 4 bases; nucleotides outside the gene matches: 11. The CDR3 covers 15 residues. The entire variable domain, with the rest obtained from reference TRBV28 and TRBJ2-3, is as follows: DVKVTQSSRYLVKRTGEKVFLECVQDMDHENMFWYRQDPGLGLRLIYFSYDVKMKEKGDIPEGYSVSREKKERFSLILESASTNQTSMYLCASNSGTEGADTQYFGPGTRLTVL.